This T cell receptor beta chain was recorded in a study of shared clonotypes between healthy human individuals. The CDR3 runs 13 residues. V was clipped by 2 bases and J by 4 bases, with 6 bases between them. The germline gives CDR1 KGHSH, CDR2 LQKENI. Of note for this clone: The antigen is unknown.

Study conclusions and caveats: Across a handful of donors, naive CD4 shared 5% to 6%, naive CD8 under 4%, memory CD4 2.3%, memory CD8 roughly 0.37%.

Naive CD8 cells, CD45RO-negative and positively selected for CCR7, excluded terminally differentiated effector memory CD45RA+ cells. Sequencing was performed with immunoSEQ multiplex PCR; in TCRdb, only in-frame clones are kept and a portion is missing. The sample lists almost 700,000 clones; about 91% were seen once. The sequencing input was naive CD8+ T cells sorted from blood. The sequence came from a man aged 25-45 years in good health. The chain recombines TRBV18 with TRBJ2-1, with D uncertain. CDR3 nucleotide sequence: TGTGCCAGCTCACCAGACATTTACAATGAGCAGTTCTTC. It codes for CASSPDIYNEQFF.